This is a list of T cell receptor beta chains from one sample in a study of T-cell reconstitution after alpha-beta-depleted transplantation in children. TCRdb used MiXCR to reprocess the PCR reads, holding one entry per CDR3 protein. The table shows about 110,000 distinct CDR3 sequences, with around 10% occurring only once. The sample consisted of PBMCs from the stem cell graft donor, taken from the stem cell graft. Every receptor here comes from a human donor who donated a stem cell graft to a child with acute lymphoblastic leukemia. CDR3s include the opening cysteine and the closing phenylalanine or tryptophan. Fields, in order: D gene, clone size, V gene, J gene, CDR3 DNA, CDR3 protein. D genes are given only for firm matches. Clone size is given for some rows only: seen once, a few or many times, or a class if the clone is expanded.

.	once	TRBV6-1	TRBJ2-2	TGTGCCAGCATTGGGGATGAGACAGGATTTATCGGGGAGCTGTTTTTT	CASIGDETGFIGELFF
.	many	TRBV18	TRBJ2-3	TGTGCCAGCTCACCATCGTACAGCACAGATACGCAGTATTTT	CASSPSYSTDTQYF
TRBD2	many	TRBV28	TRBJ2-5	TGTGCCAGCAGTTCCATGGGGGGGGGAGAGACCCAGTACTTC	CASSSMGGGETQYF
.	many	TRBV7-2	TRBJ2-1	TGTGCCAGCAGCTTAGGAGGGGGCCAGCGTGGGGGGAATGAGCAGTTCTTC	CASSLGGGQRGGNEQFF
.	many	TRBV5-5	TRBJ2-1	TGTGCCAGCAGCTCCCGGGACACGCATGAGCAGTTCTTC	CASSSRDTHEQFF
.	many	TRBV18	TRBJ2-1	TGTGCCAGCTCACCACCTAGGGGTGAGCAGTTCTTC	CASSPPRGEQFF
TRBD2	many	TRBV7-7	TRBJ2-1	TGTGCTAGCAGCCCCGGGACTAGCGGGATCTATGAGCAGTTCTTC	CASSPGTSGIYEQFF
TRBD1	many	TRBV12-3/TRBV12-4	TRBJ1-1	TGTGCCAGCAGCCCGGGACAGGGGGAGTGGGTGAACACTGAAGCTTTCTTT	CASSPGQGEWVNTEAFF
.	many	TRBV12-3/TRBV12-4	TRBJ2-7	TGTGCCAGCAGTGTCTCCCCCTACGAGCAGTACTTC	CASSVSPYEQYF
TRBD1	many	TRBV27	TRBJ2-7	TGTGCCAGCAGCCCATTCGGACAACAGGGGGAAAAACCCTACGAGCAGTACTTC	CASSPFGQQGEKPYEQYF
TRBD1	many	TRBV29-1	TRBJ1-5	TGCAGCGTACGGGACAGCGGCTCCAATCAGCCCCAGCATTTT	CSVRDSGSNQPQHF
TRBD1	many	TRBV11-2	TRBJ2-1	TGTGCCAGCTCGGGACAGCCTGCCTCCTACAATGAGCAGTTCTTC	CASSGQPASYNEQFF
TRBD2	many	TRBV7-8	TRBJ2-2	TGTGCCAGCAGCTTATGGACTAGCGGGACCGGGGAGCTGTTTTTT	CASSLWTSGTGELFF
TRBD2	many	TRBV14	TRBJ2-3	TGTGCCAGCAGCTTACTAGCGGTGACAGATACGCAGTATTTT	CASSLLAVTDTQYF
.	.	TRBV12-3/TRBV12-4	TRBJ2-3	TGTGCAAGCAGACAGCCAAGCACACATACGCAGTATTTT	CASRQPSTHTQYF
.	many	TRBV5-1	TRBJ2-2	TGCGCCAGCAGCTTGGAGTCGGAGCTGTTTTTT	CASSLESELFF
TRBD1	.	TRBV5-1	TRBJ2-2	TGCGCCAGCAGCTATACCGGGACAGAGAACACCGGGGAGCTGTTTTTT	CASSYTGTENTGELFF
.	.	TRBV5-6	TRBJ2-5	TGTGCCAGCAGCAGGACTACGACCCAGTACTTC	CASSRTTTQYF
.	many	TRBV12-3/TRBV12-4	TRBJ2-3	TGTGCCAGCAGACGGCAGGGGTGGACAGATACGCAGTATTTT	CASRRQGWTDTQYF
TRBD2	many	TRBV20-1	TRBJ2-7	TGCAGTGCTAGGGAGGCAGCGGGGGGGCGTCAGGAGCAGTACTTC	CSAREAAGGRQEQYF
.	many	TRBV20-1	TRBJ2-3	TGCAGTGCTGTATCGACAGATACGCAGTATTTT	CSAVSTDTQYF
.	many	TRBV7-2	TRBJ2-7	TGTGCCAGCAGCTTAATTTTAAGCAGGAGCTCCTACGAGCAGTACTTC	CASSLILSRSSYEQYF
.	many	TRBV7-2	TRBJ2-7	TGTGCCAGCAGCTTATGGGACGGCGAATCCTACGAGCAGTACTTC	CASSLWDGESYEQYF
TRBD1	.	TRBV6-1	TRBJ2-3	TGTGCCAGCAGCCCAGGGACAGGGGGTCGTTCAGATACGCAGTATTTT	CASSPGTGGRSDTQYF
.	many	TRBV27	TRBJ1-2	TGTGCCAGCAGTCCGGCTGTGACCGCATGGGAGGGCTACACCTTC	CASSPAVTAWEGYTF
.	many	TRBV29-1	TRBJ1-1	TGCAGCGTTGTACAGGGAAGGACTGAAGCTTTCTTT	CSVVQGRTEAFF
TRBD2	many	TRBV5-1	TRBJ2-1	TGCGCCAGCAGCTTGCGTCTAGCGGGAGAAAGTGAGCAGTTCTTC	CASSLRLAGESEQFF
TRBD2	many	TRBV7-2	TRBJ2-7	TGTGCCAGCAGCCGCGGGCTAGCGGAAACCTACGAGCAGTACTTC	CASSRGLAETYEQYF
.	many	TRBV5-1	TRBJ1-2	TGCGCCAGCAGCTTGGGCAGGGGCAGAAATGGCTACACCTTC	CASSLGRGRNGYTF
TRBD1	many	TRBV7-9	TRBJ2-7	TGTGCCAGCAGCTTTGGGACAGCGCGTAACGAGCAGTACTTC	CASSFGTARNEQYF
.	many	TRBV24-1	TRBJ2-5	TGTGCCACCAGTGATCCCGGGACTTCGAAAGAGACCCAGTACTTC	CATSDPGTSKETQYF
TRBD2	many	TRBV4-1	TRBJ2-7	TGCGCCAGCAGCCAAGATGGGAGGGGAACGGTATACGAGCAGTACTTC	CASSQDGRGTVYEQYF
TRBD2	many	TRBV20-1	TRBJ2-1	TGCAGTGCTAGCCCTAGCGGGAGGGTTAACAATGAGCAGTTCTTC	CSASPSGRVNNEQFF
.	many	TRBV29-1	TRBJ2-6	TGCAGCGTACCGACAGTGGGGGCCAACGTCCTGACTTTC	CSVPTVGANVLTF
.	many	TRBV6-5	TRBJ1-2	TGTGCCAGCAGCCAGGGCATCCAGGCGGGTGGCTACACCTTC	CASSQGIQAGGYTF
.	many	TRBV6-2/TRBV6-3	TRBJ1-4	TGTGCCAGCAGCCCCTGGAGAAGGGAAGCTAATGAAAAACTGTTTTTT	CASSPWRREANEKLFF
.	many	TRBV28	TRBJ1-4	TGTGCCAGCCGAACCCGGGACACGGGAAATGAAAAACTGTTTTTT	CASRTRDTGNEKLFF
TRBD1	many	TRBV12-3/TRBV12-4	TRBJ2-5	TGTGCCAGCAGTCAATTACAGGGGGCTCAAGAGACCCAGTACTTC	CASSQLQGAQETQYF
.	many	TRBV29-1	TRBJ2-5	TGCAGCGTTGGAGGAGGGGCGGGGGAGACCCAGTACTTC	CSVGGGAGETQYF
TRBD1	many	TRBV7-2	TRBJ2-7	TGTGCCAGCAGCTTAGACGGGACAGGGGGTACCTACGAGCAGTACTTC	CASSLDGTGGTYEQYF
TRBD2	many	TRBV29-1	TRBJ2-1	TGCAGCGTTGAAGAGCCAATCACCGGGACTAGACGGGGTGAGCAGTTCTTC	CSVEEPITGTRRGEQFF
.	many	TRBV14	TRBJ2-7	TGTGCCAGCAGCCCCCCCGCCAGGGCCTACTACGAGCAGTACTTC	CASSPPARAYYEQYF
.	many	TRBV20-1	TRBJ1-1	TGCAGTGCTAGTCGCGAACGCATGAACACTGAAGCTTTCTTT	CSASRERMNTEAFF
.	many	TRBV7-8	TRBJ2-1	TGTGCCAGCAGCCCCCATTTTATGACGGGAAGTTACAATGAGCAGTTCTTC	CASSPHFMTGSYNEQFF
.	many	TRBV7-9	TRBJ2-6	TGTGCCAGCAACCGGATCGGCTCTGGGGCCAACGTCCTGACTTTC	CASNRIGSGANVLTF
TRBD2	.	TRBV6-1	TRBJ2-5	TGTGCCAGCAGCAGACTAGCGGGAGGGGATGAGACCCAGTACTTC	CASSRLAGGDETQYF
.	many	TRBV6-5	TRBJ1-1	TGTGCCAGCAGTTACTCTTCAGGGATGGTCCCCGAAATGAACACTGAAGCTTTCTTT	CASSYSSGMVPEMNTEAFF
TRBD1	.	TRBV5-1	TRBJ1-4	TGCGCCAGCAGCATAACCCGGACAGGGAATGAAAAACTGTTTTTC	CASSITRTGNEKLFF
.	many	TRBV20-1	TRBJ2-1	TGCAGTGCGGGGGTTGACAATGAGCAGTTCTTC	CSAGVDNEQFF
.	many	TRBV12-3/TRBV12-4	TRBJ1-2	TGTGCCAGCAGGGCTTCGGGGGAGGGCGACGGCTACACCTTC	CASRASGEGDGYTF
TRBD1	many	TRBV5-1	TRBJ2-1	TGCGCCAGCAGCACACAGGGGGCCTACAATGAGCAGTTCTTC	CASSTQGAYNEQFF